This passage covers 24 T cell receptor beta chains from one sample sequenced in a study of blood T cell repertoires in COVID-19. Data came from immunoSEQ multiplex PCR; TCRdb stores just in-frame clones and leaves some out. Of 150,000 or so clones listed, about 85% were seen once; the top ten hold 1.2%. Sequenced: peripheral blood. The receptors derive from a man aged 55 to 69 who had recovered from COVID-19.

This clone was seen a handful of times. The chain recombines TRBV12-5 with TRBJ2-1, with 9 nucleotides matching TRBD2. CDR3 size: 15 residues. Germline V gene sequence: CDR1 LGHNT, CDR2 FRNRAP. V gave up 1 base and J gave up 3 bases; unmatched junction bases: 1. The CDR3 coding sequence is TGTGCTAGTGGTTTGGGGACTAGCGACTACAATGAGCAGTTCTTC. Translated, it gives CASGLGTSDYNEQFF.

The CDR3 coding sequence is TGTGCCAGCAGCCCATCGGGGGGCCAACGGAATGAGCAGTTCTTC. Translation: CASSPSGGQRNEQFF. V is TRBV3-1 (or the pseudogene TRBV3-2) and J is TRBJ2-1; weak D call: TRBD2 (7 bases). The CDR3 covers 15 residues. With 4 bases removed from V and 7 bases from J, the gap between germline ends came to 17 bases. CDR1 is LGHDT and CDR2 is YNNKEL in the germline V gene (reference sequence).

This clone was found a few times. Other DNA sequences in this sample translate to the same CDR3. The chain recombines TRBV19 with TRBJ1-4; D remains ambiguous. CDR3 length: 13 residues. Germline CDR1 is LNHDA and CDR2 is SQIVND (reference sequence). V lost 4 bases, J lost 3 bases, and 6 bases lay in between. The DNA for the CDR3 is TGTGCCAGTAGTACTTCTGCTAATGAAAAACTGTTTTTT. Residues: CASSTSANEKLFF.

The CDR3 loop is CASSHSGGGAETQYF. DNA of the CDR3: TGTGCCAGCAGCCACTCCGGAGGGGGCGCAGAGACCCAGTACTTC. The chain links TRBV14 to TRBJ2-5; possible D gene TRBD1, 7 bases. Trimming took 3 bases from V and 4 from J, leaving 15 bases between them. The CDR3 spans 15 residues. CDR1 is SGHDN and CDR2 is FVKESK in the germline V gene.

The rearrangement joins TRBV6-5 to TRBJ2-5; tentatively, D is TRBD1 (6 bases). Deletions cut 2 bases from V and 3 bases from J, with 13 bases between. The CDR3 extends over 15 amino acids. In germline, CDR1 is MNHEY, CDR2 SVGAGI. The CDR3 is CASSYLGQGKETQYF. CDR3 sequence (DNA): TGTGCCAGCAGTTACCTGGGGCAGGGGAAAGAGACCCAGTACTTC.

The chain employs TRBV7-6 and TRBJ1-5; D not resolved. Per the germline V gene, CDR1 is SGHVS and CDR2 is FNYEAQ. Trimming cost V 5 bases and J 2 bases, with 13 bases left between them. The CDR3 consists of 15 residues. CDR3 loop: CASSPEFGGNQPQHF. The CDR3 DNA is TGTGCCAGCAGCCCTGAGTTTGGTGGCAATCAGCCCCAGCATTTT.

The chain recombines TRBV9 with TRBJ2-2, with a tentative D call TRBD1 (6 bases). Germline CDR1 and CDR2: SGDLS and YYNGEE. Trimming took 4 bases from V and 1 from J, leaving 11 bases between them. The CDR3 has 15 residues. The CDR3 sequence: CASSQLDRNTGELFF. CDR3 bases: TGTGCCAGCAGCCAATTGGACAGGAACACCGGGGAGCTGTTTTTT.

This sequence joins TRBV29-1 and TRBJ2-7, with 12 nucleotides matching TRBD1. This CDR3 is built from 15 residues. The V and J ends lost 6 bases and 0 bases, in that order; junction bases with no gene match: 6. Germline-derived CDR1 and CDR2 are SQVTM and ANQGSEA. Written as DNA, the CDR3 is TGCAGCGTCCGGGACAGGGGGCTCGCCTCCTACGAGCAGTACTTC. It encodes CSVRDRGLASYEQYF.

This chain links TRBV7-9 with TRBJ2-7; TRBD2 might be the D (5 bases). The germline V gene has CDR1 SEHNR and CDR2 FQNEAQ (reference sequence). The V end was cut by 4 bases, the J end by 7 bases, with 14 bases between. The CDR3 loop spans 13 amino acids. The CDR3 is CASSSDYSREQYF. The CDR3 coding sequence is TGTGCCAGCAGCTCAGACTATTCTCGGGAGCAGTACTTC.

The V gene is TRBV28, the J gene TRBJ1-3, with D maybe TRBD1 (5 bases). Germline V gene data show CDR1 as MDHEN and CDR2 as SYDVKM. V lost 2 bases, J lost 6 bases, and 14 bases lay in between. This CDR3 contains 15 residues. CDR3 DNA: TGTGCCAGCAGTTTAGGGGGGTGGTTGTTAAACACCATATATTTT. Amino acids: CASSLGGWLLNTIYF.

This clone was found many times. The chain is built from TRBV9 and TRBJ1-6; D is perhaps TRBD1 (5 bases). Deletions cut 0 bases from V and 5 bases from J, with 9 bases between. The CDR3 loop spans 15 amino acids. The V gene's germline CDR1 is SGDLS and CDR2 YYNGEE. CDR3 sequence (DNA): TGTGCCAGCAGCGTAGCTGGAGGGGATAATTCACCCCTCCACTTT. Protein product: CASSVAGGDNSPLHF.

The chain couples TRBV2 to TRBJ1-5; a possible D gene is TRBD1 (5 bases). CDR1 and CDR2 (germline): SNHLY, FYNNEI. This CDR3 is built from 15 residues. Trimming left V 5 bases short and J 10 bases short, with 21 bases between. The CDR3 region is CASSLSGLGFGPQHF. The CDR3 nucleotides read TGTGCCAGCAGTTTATCAGGGCTCGGCTTTGGACCCCAGCATTTT.

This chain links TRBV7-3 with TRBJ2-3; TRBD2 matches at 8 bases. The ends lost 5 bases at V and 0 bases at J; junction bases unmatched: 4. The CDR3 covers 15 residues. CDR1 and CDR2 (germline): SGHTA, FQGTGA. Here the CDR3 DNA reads TGTGCCAGCAGCCCACTAGCGGCTAGCACAGATACGCAGTATTTT. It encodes CASSPLAASTDTQYF.

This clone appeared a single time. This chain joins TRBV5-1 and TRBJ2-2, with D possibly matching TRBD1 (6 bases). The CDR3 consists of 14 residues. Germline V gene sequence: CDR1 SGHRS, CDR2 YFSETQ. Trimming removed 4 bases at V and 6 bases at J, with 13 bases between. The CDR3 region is CASSNRVLAGELFF. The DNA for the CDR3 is TGCGCCAGCAGCAACAGGGTTCTTGCCGGGGAGCTGTTTTTT.

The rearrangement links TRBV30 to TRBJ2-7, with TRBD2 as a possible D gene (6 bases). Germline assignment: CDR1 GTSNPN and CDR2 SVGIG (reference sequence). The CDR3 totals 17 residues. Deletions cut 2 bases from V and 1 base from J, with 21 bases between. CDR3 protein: CAWSFVVRDRGSYEQYF. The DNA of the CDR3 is TGTGCCTGGAGTTTTGTGGTTAGGGACCGGGGGTCCTACGAGCAGTACTTC. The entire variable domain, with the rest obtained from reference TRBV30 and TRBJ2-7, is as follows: SQTIHQWPATLVQPVGSPLSLECTVEGTSNPNLYWYRQAAGRGLQLLFYSVGIGQISSEVPQNLSASRPQDRQFILSSKKLLLSDSGFYLCAWSFVVRDRGSYEQYFGPGTRLTVT.

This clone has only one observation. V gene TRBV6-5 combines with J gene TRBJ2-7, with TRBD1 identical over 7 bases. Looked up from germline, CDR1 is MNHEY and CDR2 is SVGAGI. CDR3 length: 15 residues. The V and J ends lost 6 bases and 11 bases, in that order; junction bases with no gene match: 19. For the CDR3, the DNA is TGTGCCAGCAGCCTCCCCTTCGAGGGGGCCCCCCAAGAGTACTTC. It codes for CASSLPFEGAPQEYF.

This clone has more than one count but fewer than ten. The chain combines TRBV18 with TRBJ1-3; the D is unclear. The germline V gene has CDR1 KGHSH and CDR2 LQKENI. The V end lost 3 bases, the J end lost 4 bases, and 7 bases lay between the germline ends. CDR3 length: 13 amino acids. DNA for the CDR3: TGTGCCAGCTCACCCTCGGGAGGAAACACCATATATTTT. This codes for CASSPSGGNTIYF.

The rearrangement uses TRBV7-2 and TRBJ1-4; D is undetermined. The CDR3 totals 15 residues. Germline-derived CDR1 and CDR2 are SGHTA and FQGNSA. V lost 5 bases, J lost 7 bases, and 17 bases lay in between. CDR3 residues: CASSLYPVIAEKLFF. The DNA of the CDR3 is TGTGCCAGCAGCCTCTACCCGGTTATTGCTGAAAAACTGTTTTTT.

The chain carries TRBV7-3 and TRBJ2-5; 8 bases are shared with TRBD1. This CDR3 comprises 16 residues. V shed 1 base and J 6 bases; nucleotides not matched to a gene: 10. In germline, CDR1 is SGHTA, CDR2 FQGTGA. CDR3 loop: CASSLRVGTGPQTQYF. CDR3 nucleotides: TGTGCCAGCAGCTTAAGGGTCGGGACAGGTCCACAGACCCAGTACTTC.

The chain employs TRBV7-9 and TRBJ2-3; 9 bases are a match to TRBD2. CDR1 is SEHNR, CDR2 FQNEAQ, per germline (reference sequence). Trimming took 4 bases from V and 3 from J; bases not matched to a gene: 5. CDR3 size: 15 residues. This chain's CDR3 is CASSSGLAKTDTQYF. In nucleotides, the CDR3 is TGTGCCAGCAGCTCGGGACTAGCAAAGACAGATACGCAGTATTTT.

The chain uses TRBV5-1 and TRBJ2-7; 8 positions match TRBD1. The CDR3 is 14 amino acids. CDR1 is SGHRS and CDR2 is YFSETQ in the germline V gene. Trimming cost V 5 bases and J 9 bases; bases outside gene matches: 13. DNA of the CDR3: TGCGCCAGCAGATCCGAACAGGGGGGAGATTGGCAGTACTTC. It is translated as CASRSEQGGDWQYF.

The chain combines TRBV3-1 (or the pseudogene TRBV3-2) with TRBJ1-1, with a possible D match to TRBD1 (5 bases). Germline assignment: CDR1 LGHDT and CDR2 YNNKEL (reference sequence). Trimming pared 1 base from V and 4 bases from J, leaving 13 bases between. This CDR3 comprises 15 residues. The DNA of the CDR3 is TGTGCCAGCAGCCAAGCTAAGGGGAAAAGCACTGAAGCTTTCTTT. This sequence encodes CASSQAKGKSTEAFF.

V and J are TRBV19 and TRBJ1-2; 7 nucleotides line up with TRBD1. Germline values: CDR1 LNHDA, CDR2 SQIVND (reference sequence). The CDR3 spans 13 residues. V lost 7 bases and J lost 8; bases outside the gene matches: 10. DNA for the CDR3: TGTGCCAGTACAACAGGGGCGCGCGTAGGCTACACCTTC. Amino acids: CASTTGARVGYTF.

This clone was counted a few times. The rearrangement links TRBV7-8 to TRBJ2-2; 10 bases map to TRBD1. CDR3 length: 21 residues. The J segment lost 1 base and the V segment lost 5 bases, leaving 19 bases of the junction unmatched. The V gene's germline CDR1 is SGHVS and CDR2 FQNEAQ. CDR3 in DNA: TGTGCCAGCAGCCTAAAGCCGGGACAGGGGAAGTATTTGGGGAACACCGGGGAGCTGTTTTTT. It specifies CASSLKPGQGKYLGNTGELFF.